The rows below give T cell receptor beta chains drawn from one sample of a study of T-cell reconstitution after alpha-beta-depleted transplantation in children. Via MiXCR, TCRdb re-called the PCR reads, giving one row per CDR3 protein. Among 700,000 to 850,000 distinct CDR3 sequences listed, approximately 15% were seen once. This specimen was PBMCs, mostly from graft donor cells, taken 360 days after TCRalphabeta/CD19-depleted stem cell transplant. The receptors shown here come from a male patient younger than 18 who had a stem cell transplant for acute lymphoblastic leukemia, so the T cells may come from the graft donor. Each CDR3 is given with its conserved first and last residue. The D gene is left open where the match is weak.

V gene,D gene,CDR3 protein
TRBV2,TRBD2,CASSEPGLAGDGEQFF
TRBV5-1,TRBD2,CASSPPTSGRRTYEQYF
TRBV27,.,CASSFLGETYEQYF
TRBV11-2,TRBD1,CASSLGTVKNNEQFF
TRBV7-9,TRBD2,CASSSRGLAGRYEQYF
TRBV5-1,TRBD1,CASSPGTGAPTEAFF
TRBV20-1,.,CSARARTSTDTQYF
TRBV20-1,.,CSLDRLYGYTF
TRBV19,.,CASSLRQYLNGYTF
TRBV6-2/TRBV6-3,TRBD1,CASSYEMGTGGPYEQYF
TRBV13,.,CASSLRGDNPLGGNEQFF
TRBV9,TRBD1,CASSTHRTGGVSGANVLTF
TRBV5-1,.,CASSLDVTGELFF
TRBV5-1,.,CASSLSAPAGEKLFF
TRBV7-9,.,CASSQELGRANYGYTF
TRBV12-3/TRBV12-4,.,CASSLRHSYNEQFF